The clone carrying this T cell receptor (beta chain) was seen more than once but under ten times. These data originate in a study of regulatory T cells in long-lasting Graves disease. Noted time point: newly diagnosed GD, antithyroid drugs for less than 3 months. PBMC RNA was the source of the TCR library. Diagnosing Graves' disease relied on the American Thyroid Association guidelines. According to the study, TCR beta libraries were built with iRepertoire HTBI primers and CDR3-region Arm-PCR. TCRdb passed the multiplex PCR reads through MiXCR, listing each CDR3 protein once. The sample yields approximately 480,000 distinct CDR3 sequences, around 15% seen once. CDR3 length: 13 residues. The trim removed 6 bases at V and 10 bases at J, leaving 8 bases unmatched. Per germline, CDR1 SGHDT and CDR2 YYEEEE. This same sample was also part of a study on T cells in Graves' hyperthyroidism and ophthalmopathy. According to that study: Separation of ophthalmopathy from stable hyperthyroidism was achieved by a 13 V-J model.

The chain employs TRBV5-6 and TRBJ2-1; 9 nucleotides agree with TRBD1. This receptor was identified in a man aged 40-49 years with Graves disease. Here the sequenced sample was peripheral blood mononuclear cells (PBMCs), taken at new diagnosis, from a patient treated with antithyroid drugs. The CDR3 nucleotides read TGTGCCAGCAACAGACAGGGGGTCCGCGAGCAGTTCTTC. This gives the protein CASNRQGVREQFF.